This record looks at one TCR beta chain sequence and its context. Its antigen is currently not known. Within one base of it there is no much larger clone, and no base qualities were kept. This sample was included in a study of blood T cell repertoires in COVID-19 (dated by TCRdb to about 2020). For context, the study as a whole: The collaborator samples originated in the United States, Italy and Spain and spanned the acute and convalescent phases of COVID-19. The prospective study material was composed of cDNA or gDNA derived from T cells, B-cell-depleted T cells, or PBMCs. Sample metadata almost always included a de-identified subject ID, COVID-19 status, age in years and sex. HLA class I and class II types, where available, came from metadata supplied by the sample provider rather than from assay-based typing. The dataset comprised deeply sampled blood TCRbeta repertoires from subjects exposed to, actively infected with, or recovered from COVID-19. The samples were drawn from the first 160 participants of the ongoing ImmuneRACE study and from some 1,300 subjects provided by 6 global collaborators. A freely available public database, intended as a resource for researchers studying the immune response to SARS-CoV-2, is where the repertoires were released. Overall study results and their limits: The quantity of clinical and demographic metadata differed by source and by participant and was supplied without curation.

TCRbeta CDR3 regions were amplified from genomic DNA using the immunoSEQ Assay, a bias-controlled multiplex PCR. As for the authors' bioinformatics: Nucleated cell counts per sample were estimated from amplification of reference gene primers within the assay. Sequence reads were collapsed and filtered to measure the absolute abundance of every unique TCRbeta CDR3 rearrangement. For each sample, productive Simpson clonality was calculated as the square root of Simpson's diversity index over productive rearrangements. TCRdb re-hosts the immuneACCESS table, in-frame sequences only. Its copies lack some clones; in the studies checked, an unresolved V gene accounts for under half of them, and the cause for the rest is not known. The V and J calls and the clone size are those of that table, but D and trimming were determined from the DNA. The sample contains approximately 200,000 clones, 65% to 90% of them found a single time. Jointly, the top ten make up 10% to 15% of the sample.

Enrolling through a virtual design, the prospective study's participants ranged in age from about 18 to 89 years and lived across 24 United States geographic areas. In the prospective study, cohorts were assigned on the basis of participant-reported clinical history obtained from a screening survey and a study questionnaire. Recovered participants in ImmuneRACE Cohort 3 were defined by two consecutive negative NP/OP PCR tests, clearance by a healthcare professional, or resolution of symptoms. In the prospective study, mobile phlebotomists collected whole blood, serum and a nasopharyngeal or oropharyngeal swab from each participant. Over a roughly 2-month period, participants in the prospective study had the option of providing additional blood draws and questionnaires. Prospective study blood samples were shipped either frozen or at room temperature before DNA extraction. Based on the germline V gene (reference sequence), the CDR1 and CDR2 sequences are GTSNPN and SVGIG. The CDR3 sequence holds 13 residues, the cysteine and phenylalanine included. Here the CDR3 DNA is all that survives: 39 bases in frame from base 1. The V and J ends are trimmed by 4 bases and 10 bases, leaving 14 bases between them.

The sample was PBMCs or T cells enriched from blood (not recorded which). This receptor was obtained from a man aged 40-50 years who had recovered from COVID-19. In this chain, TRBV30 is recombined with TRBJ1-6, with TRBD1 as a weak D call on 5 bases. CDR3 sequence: CAWNFGGSSPLHF. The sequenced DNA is TGTGCCTGGAACTTCGGGGGGTCCTCACCCCTCCACTTT.